A single T cell receptor (beta chain) is shown here with its context. Assignments of participants to cohorts depended upon their own reported clinical history. Cohort 3 donors were reported recovered after two negative PCRs, clearance, or symptom resolution. This specimen comes from a study of blood T cell repertoires in COVID-19. As handled by the study authors: How many nucleated cells were present was estimated from reference gene primer amplification. TCRdb keeps only in-frame clones here, not all; method: immunoSEQ multiplex PCR. Clone size and the V and J calls come from that table; the DNA yielded D and trimming. The sample lists around 240,000 clones, approximately 85% occurring once. The length of the CDR3 is 15 residues. Trimming at V came to 4 bases and at J to 0 bases, leaving 5 bases not matched to a gene. The germline V gene encodes CDR1 MDHEN and CDR2 SYDVKM.

The V and J genes are TRBV28 and TRBJ2-7, with TRBD2 matching 8 bases. This sequence originates from a woman aged 45-65 years who had recovered from COVID-19. The sample consisted of PBMCs or T cells enriched from blood (not recorded which). CDR3 DNA sequence: TGTGCCAGCAGTTCCGCCGGGGGGGTCTCCTACGAGCAGTACTTC. Translated: CASSSAGGVSYEQYF.